Below are 28 T cell receptor beta chains sequenced from a single sample in a study of long-term antiretroviral therapy in people with HIV. It was version v3.0 of the immunoSEQ assay that was run at survey level. Profiled with immunoSEQ multiplex PCR; TCRdb holds only in-frame clones, not every one. In the table there are roughly 12,000 clones, around 83% of which are singletons. The sequencing used unsorted PBMCs, collected 1.2 years after starting antiretroviral therapy. These receptors all stem from a man between 40 and 49 years old with HIV.

This chain connects TRBV5-5 to TRBJ2-1; 7 bases line up with TRBD1. CDR1 and CDR2 (germline): SGHKS, YYEKEE (reference sequence). This CDR3 is 15 amino acids long. Trimming removed 0 bases from V and 4 bases from J; junction bases left unmatched: 4. Written as DNA, the CDR3 is TGTGCCAGCAGCTTGGCCGGGACAGAGTACAATGAGCAGTTCTTC. Translation: CASSLAGTEYNEQFF.

This clone was seen a single time. The genes are TRBV28 and TRBJ2-7, with D possibly matching TRBD1 (5 bases). Germline values: CDR1 MDHEN, CDR2 SYDVKM. This CDR3 spans 12 amino acids. Trimming removed 6 bases from V and 3 bases from J, with 9 bases in between. The chain's CDR3 is CASRLQGYEQYF. The DNA of the CDR3 is TGTGCCAGCAGGCTCCAGGGCTACGAGCAGTACTTC.

The chain joins TRBV7-9 to TRBJ2-2; D possibly uses TRBD1 or TRBD2 (5 bases each). V lost 0 bases and J 4 bases, leaving 6 bases between the germline ends. The CDR3 has 14 amino acids. Germline V gene lookup returns CDR1 SEHNR and CDR2 FQNEAQ (reference sequence). The CDR3 region is CASSLAGGTGELFF. The CDR3 DNA reads TGTGCCAGCAGCTTAGCTGGGGGCACCGGGGAGCTGTTTTTT.

For the CDR3, the DNA is TGTGCCAGCAGCTTTCTTAGCTCCTACGAGCAGTACTTC. This sequence encodes CASSFLSSYEQYF. This chain uses TRBV6-1 with TRBJ2-7; unclear D gene. CDR1 is MNHNS, CDR2 SASEGT, per germline. V was clipped by 6 bases and J by 0 bases, with 9 bases between them. The CDR3 extends over 13 amino acids.

V usage is TRBV27 and J usage is TRBJ1-2; 8 positions agree with TRBD1. The V and J ends lost 3 bases and 4 bases, in that order; junction bases with no gene match: 4. CDR1 and CDR2 (germline): MNHEY, SMNVEV (reference sequence). This CDR3 has 14 amino acids. CDR3 loop: CASSFGRGPYGYTF. CDR3 bases: TGTGCCAGCAGTTTCGGCAGGGGGCCCTATGGCTACACCTTC.

This clone was seen more than once but under ten times. The rearrangement uses TRBV4-1 and TRBJ1-1; 9 positions agree with TRBD1. The CDR3 spans 15 residues. The junction had 5 bases not matched to a gene; V was cut back by 6 bases and J by 0 bases. Germline V lookup: CDR1 MGHRA, CDR2 YSYEKL. CDR3 residues: CASSLDRGMNTEAFF. CDR3 DNA: TGCGCCAGCAGTTTGGACAGGGGTATGAACACTGAAGCTTTCTTT.

The chain carries TRBV7-9 and TRBJ2-7; D is perhaps TRBD2 (6 bases). Trimming cost V 1 base and J 4 bases, with 14 bases left between them. CDR3 length: 15 amino acids. CDR1 and CDR2 from the germline V gene are SEHNR and FQNEAQ (reference sequence). CDR3 sequence reads: CASSLDRGGRYEQYF. CDR3 DNA sequence: TGTGCCAGCAGCTTAGACCGGGGAGGTCGGTACGAGCAGTACTTC.

The chain employs TRBV30 and TRBJ1-1; tentative D call: TRBD1 (5 bases). The V end was cut by 2 bases, the J end by 4 bases, with 14 bases between. Looked up from germline, CDR1 is GTSNPN and CDR2 is SVGIG (reference sequence). The CDR3 totals 14 residues. CDR3 in DNA: TGTGCCTGGAGTTACGCGGGGGGAGGCACTGAAGCTTTCTTT. Protein product: CAWSYAGGGTEAFF.

This clone has only one observation. The chain uses TRBV4-1 and TRBJ2-1; TRBD2 is a possible D gene (6 bases). This CDR3 is built from 15 residues. Per the germline V gene, CDR1 is MGHRA and CDR2 is YSYEKL. Trimming pared 0 bases from V and 10 bases from J, leaving 16 bases between. CDR3 nucleotide sequence: TGCGCCAGCAGCCAAGACAGGAGGGGTAACGAAGAGCAGTTCTTC. Translated, it gives CASSQDRRGNEEQFF.

Judged by abundance, this clone is medium-sized. In DNA, the CDR3 is TGCGCCAGCAGCTTGGAATCCCAGTACTATAATTCACCCCTCCACTTT. Translating gives CASSLESQYYNSPLHF. The chain links TRBV5-1 to TRBJ1-6; D ambiguous. V was pared by 0 bases and J by 3 bases, with 10 bases between. From germline, CDR1 is SGHRS and CDR2 YFSETQ. This CDR3 contains 16 residues.

The chain links TRBV5-1 to TRBJ1-4, with D uncertain. Trimming shortened V by 0 bases and J by 7 bases, and 7 bases separated the two germline ends. This CDR3 is 13 amino acids long. Germline V CDR1 and CDR2: SGHRS, YFSETQ. The CDR3 reads CASSLGQSEKLFF. The CDR3 region has the DNA TGCGCCAGCAGCTTGGGGCAGAGTGAAAAACTGTTTTTT.

This clone was picked up one time. This chain joins TRBV4-1 and TRBJ2-5; 9 positions match TRBD1. Germline lookup yields CDR1 MGHRA and CDR2 YSYEKL. The CDR3 covers 16 residues. The V segment lost 4 bases and the J segment 5 bases; nucleotides outside the gene matches: 11. For the CDR3, the DNA is TGCGCCAGCAGCCCTGGGGGGGACAGGGTCGGGGAGACCCAGTACTTC. It is translated as CASSPGGDRVGETQYF.

The chain uses TRBV5-1 and TRBJ1-1; D gene unclear. The CDR3 has 16 residues. Germline-derived CDR1 and CDR2 are SGHRS and YFSETQ. V lost 2 bases and J 4 bases, leaving 18 bases between the germline ends. The CDR3 region is CASSLGLAQWGTEAFF. In DNA form, the CDR3 reads TGCGCCAGCAGCTTAGGACTCGCTCAATGGGGCACTGAAGCTTTCTTT.

CDR3 protein: CASSPSGTGNYGYTF. DNA for the CDR3: TGTGCCAGCTCACCCTCTGGTACAGGGAACTATGGCTACACCTTC. The chain links TRBV18 to TRBJ1-2; possibly TRBD1 for D (6 bases). The CDR3 spans 15 residues. V was shortened by 3 bases and J by 2 bases, with 13 bases between the two germline ends. Germline CDR1 is KGHSH and CDR2 is LQKENI.

The rearrangement links TRBV4-1 to TRBJ2-7, with D perhaps assigned TRBD1 or TRBD2 (5 bases each). The length of the CDR3 is 14 residues. Trimming left V 1 base short and J 3 bases short, with 10 bases between. The V gene's germline CDR1 is MGHRA and CDR2 YSYEKL. CDR3 in amino acids: CASSQAVGDYEQYF. CDR3 DNA sequence: TGCGCCAGCAGCCAAGCCGTGGGGGACTACGAGCAGTACTTC.

The chain carries TRBV4-3 and TRBJ1-3, with D unclear. The germline V and J ends were trimmed by 0 bases and 0 bases, with 6 bases remaining between them. Germline V CDR1 and CDR2: LGHNA, YSLEER. CDR3 size: 15 residues. The CDR3 DNA follows: TGCGCCAGCAGCCAAGACAGGTACTCTGGAAACACCATATATTTT. Its protein product is CASSQDRYSGNTIYF.

The CDR3 reads CASSGGGPLYEQYF. Here the CDR3 DNA reads TGTGCCAGCAGTGGCGGGGGCCCACTCTACGAGCAGTACTTC. The chain carries TRBV28 and TRBJ2-7, with D possibly matching TRBD2 (7 bases). CDR1 is MDHEN, CDR2 SYDVKM, per germline. The ends were cut back, 5 bases at V and 3 bases at J, with 14 bases in the middle. The CDR3 is made up of 14 amino acids.

V and J are TRBV6-1 and TRBJ2-7; D not resolved. The length of the CDR3 is 13 residues. Trimming removed 5 bases at V and 5 bases at J, with 13 bases between. Germline loops: CDR1 MNHNS, CDR2 SASEGT. CDR3 region: CASSMGLLNEQYF. For the CDR3, the DNA is TGTGCCAGCAGTATGGGTCTTCTTAACGAGCAGTACTTC.

The chain uses TRBV9 and TRBJ2-3; 9 bases are a match to TRBD2. Germline V gene lookup returns CDR1 SGDLS and CDR2 YYNGEE. Losses at the gene ends were 4 bases for V and 2 bases for J; bases not matched to a gene: 8. This CDR3 comprises 16 residues. The DNA of the CDR3 is TGTGCCAGCAGCACCGGCGGGGGGGCGGTCACAGATACGCAGTATTTT. Encoded protein: CASSTGGGAVTDTQYF. Combining the CDR3 with reference TRBV9 and TRBJ2-3 gives the whole variable domain DSGVTQTPKHLITATGQRVTLRCSPRSGDLSVYWYQQSLDQGLQFLIQYYNGEERAKGNILERFSAQQFPDLHSELNLSSLELGDSALYFCASSTGGGAVTDTQYFGPGTRLTVL.

The chain employs TRBV27 and TRBJ2-1; D unclear. This CDR3 spans 14 amino acids. From germline, CDR1 is MNHEY and CDR2 SMNVEV (reference sequence). Trimming took off 3 bases at V and 0 bases at J, with 6 bases between the two ends. CDR3 nucleotide sequence: TGTGCCAGCAGTTTCCACGACTCCTACAATGAGCAGTTCTTC. Protein: CASSFHDSYNEQFF.

This rearrangement joins TRBV14 to TRBJ1-2; D unclear. V gave up 0 bases and J gave up 5 bases, with 16 bases separating them. This CDR3 comprises 16 residues. Germline V gene data show CDR1 as SGHDN and CDR2 as FVKESK. The CDR3 nucleotides read TGTGCCAGCAGCCAAGATCTATTGGCTCCTTTATATGGCTACACCTTC. Translation: CASSQDLLAPLYGYTF.

The chain joins TRBV19 to TRBJ1-2, with D perhaps TRBD1 (5 bases). CDR1 is LNHDA and CDR2 is SQIVND in the germline V gene (reference sequence). V was shortened by 3 bases and J by 0 bases, with 8 bases between the two germline ends. The CDR3 is 14 residues long. The CDR3 sequence is CASSIGATNYGYTF. CDR3 nucleotide sequence: TGTGCCAGTAGTATCGGGGCAACTAACTATGGCTACACCTTC.

The rearrangement joins TRBV5-1 to TRBJ2-3, with a tentative D call TRBD1 (6 bases). Germline loops: CDR1 SGHRS, CDR2 YFSETQ. CDR3 size: 13 residues. Trimming took 5 bases from V and 6 from J, leaving 13 bases between them. DNA of the CDR3: TGCGCCAGCAGTTCCTTGGGGGCTGATACGCAGTATTTT. It codes for CASSSLGADTQYF.

This rearrangement joins TRBV29-1 to TRBJ2-1; perhaps TRBD2 as D (5 bases). The CDR3 contains 12 residues. Germline-derived CDR1 and CDR2 are SQVTM and ANQGSEA. Here the CDR3 DNA reads TGCAGTGCATCCGCGGGTTACGGTGAGCAGTTCTTC. Translated: CSASAGYGEQFF.

The rearrangement uses TRBV5-5 and TRBJ1-2, with TRBD1 matching over 7 bases. The junction had 7 bases not matched to a gene; V was cut back by 1 base and J by 4 bases. The CDR3 contains 15 residues. CDR1 and CDR2 from the germline V gene are SGHKS and YYEKEE (reference sequence). The CDR3, as DNA: TGTGCCAGCAGCTTGTCGGGCAGGGGGAGCTATGGCTACACCTTC. It is translated as CASSLSGRGSYGYTF.

The chain employs TRBV7-2 and TRBJ2-7, with 13 bases lining up with TRBD2. The germline gives CDR1 SGHTA, CDR2 FQGNSA. CDR3 length equals 19 residues. V lost 6 bases, J lost 4 bases, and 18 bases stayed unmatched. CDR3 sequence: CASRAMTSGGRPTSYEQYF. In DNA, the CDR3 is TGTGCCAGCAGGGCAATGACTAGCGGGGGGCGCCCGACCTCTTACGAGCAGTACTTC.

The chain employs TRBV11-3 and TRBJ1-4; 8 bases map to TRBD1. This CDR3 is built from 15 residues. The junction had 8 bases not matched to a gene; V was cut back by 5 bases and J by 6 bases. Germline V gene sequence: CDR1 SGHNT, CDR2 YENEEA. The DNA for the CDR3 is TGTGCCAGCAGCCTCTACAGGGGGAGGGATGAAAAACTGTTTTTT. This translates into CASSLYRGRDEKLFF.

The chain carries TRBV2 and TRBJ2-7; 8 nucleotides match TRBD2. Looked up from germline, CDR1 is SNHLY and CDR2 is FYNNEI. The CDR3 is made up of 13 amino acids. V was clipped by 11 bases and J by 0 bases; unmatched bases: 6. The CDR3 DNA is TGTGCCGGGAGCGGGGGTGTCTCCTACGAGCAGTACTTC. Translating it yields CAGSGGVSYEQYF.